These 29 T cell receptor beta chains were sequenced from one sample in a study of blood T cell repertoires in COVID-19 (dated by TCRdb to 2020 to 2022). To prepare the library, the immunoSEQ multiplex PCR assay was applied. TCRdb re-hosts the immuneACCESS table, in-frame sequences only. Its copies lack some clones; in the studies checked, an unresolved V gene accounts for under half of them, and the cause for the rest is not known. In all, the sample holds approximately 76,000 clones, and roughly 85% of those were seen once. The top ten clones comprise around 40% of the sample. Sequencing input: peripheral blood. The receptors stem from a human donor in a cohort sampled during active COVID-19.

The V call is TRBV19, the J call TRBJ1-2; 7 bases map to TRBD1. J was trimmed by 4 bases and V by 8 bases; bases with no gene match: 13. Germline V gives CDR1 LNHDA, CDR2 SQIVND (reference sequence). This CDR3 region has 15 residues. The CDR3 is CASYARTTGPYGYTF. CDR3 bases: TGTGCCAGTTACGCCAGGACGACAGGGCCCTATGGCTACACCTTC.

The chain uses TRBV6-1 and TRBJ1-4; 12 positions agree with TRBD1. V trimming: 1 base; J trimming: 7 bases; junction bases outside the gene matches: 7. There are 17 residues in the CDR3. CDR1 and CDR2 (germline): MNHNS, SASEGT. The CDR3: CASSEGDRGLKGEKLFF. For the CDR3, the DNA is TGTGCCAGCAGTGAAGGGGACAGGGGGCTAAAAGGTGAAAAACTGTTTTTT.

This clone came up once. The CDR3 sequence: CASSVGVGLSSYEQYF. The CDR3 region has the DNA TGTGCCAGCAGCGTAGGGGTAGGACTAAGTAGCTACGAGCAGTACTTC. This sequence joins TRBV9 and TRBJ2-7; D might be TRBD2 (6 bases). V was cut by 0 bases and J by 3 bases, with 16 bases left in between. Germline V lookup: CDR1 SGDLS, CDR2 YYNGEE. The CDR3 is made up of 16 amino acids.

In nucleotides, the CDR3 is TGTGCCAGCAGTGAACAAGGACAGCTCACCGAGCAGTACTTC. It yields the protein CASSEQGQLTEQYF. The chain couples TRBV6-1 to TRBJ2-7, with D possibly being TRBD1 (6 bases). Germline CDR1 reads MNHNS; CDR2 reads SASEGT. Trimming shortened V by 2 bases and J by 6 bases, and 14 bases separated the two germline ends. This CDR3 region has 14 residues.

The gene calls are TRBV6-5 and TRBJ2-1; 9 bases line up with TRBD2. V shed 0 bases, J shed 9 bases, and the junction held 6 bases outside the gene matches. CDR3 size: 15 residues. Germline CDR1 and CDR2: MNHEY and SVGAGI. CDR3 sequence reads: CASSYSRGGTVEQFF. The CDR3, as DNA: TGTGCCAGCAGTTACTCGCGGGGGGGGACGGTTGAGCAGTTCTTC.

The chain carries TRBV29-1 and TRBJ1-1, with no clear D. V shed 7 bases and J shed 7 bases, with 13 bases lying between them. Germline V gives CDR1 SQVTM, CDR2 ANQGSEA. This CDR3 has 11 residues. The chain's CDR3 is CSARNSNEAFF. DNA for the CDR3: TGCAGCGCCAGGAATTCCAATGAAGCTTTCTTT.

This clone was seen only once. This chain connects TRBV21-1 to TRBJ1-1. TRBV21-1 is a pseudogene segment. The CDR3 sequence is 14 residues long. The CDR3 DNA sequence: TGTGCCAGCCCCAGGAGGGGCATGAACACTGAAGCTTTCTTT. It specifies CASPRRGMNTEAFF.

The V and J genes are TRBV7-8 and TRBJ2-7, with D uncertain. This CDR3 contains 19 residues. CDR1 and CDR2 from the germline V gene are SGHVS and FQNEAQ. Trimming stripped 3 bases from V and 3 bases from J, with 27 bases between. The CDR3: CASSLRLRQSGDIFYEQYF. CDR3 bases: TGTGCCAGCAGCTTGCGGTTGCGGCAATCTGGCGATATCTTCTACGAGCAGTACTTC.

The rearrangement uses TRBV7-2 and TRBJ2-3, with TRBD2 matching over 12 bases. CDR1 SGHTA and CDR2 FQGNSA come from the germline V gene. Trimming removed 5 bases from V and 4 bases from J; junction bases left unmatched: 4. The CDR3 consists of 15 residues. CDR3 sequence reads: CASSPSGRASDTQYF. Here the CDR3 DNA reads TGTGCCAGCAGCCCTAGCGGGAGGGCCTCAGATACGCAGTATTTT.

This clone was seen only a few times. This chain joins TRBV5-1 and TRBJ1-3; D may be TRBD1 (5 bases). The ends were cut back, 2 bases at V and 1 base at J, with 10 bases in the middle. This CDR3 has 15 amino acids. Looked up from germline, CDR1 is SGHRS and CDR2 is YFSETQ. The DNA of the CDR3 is TGCGCCAGCAGCTTAGGAGGGGTGTCTGGAAACACCATATATTTT. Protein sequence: CASSLGGVSGNTIYF.

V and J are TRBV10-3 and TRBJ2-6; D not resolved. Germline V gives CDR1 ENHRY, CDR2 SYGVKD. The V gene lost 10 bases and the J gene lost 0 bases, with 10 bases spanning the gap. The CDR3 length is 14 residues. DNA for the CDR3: TGTGCCACCAAAGACATCTCTGGGGCCAACGTCCTGACTTTC. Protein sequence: CATKDISGANVLTF.

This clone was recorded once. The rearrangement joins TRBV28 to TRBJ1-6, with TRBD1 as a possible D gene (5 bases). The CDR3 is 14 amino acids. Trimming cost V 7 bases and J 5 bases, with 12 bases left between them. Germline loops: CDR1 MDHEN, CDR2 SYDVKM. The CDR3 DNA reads TGTGCCAGCACCTTCGGACAAAATAATTCACCCCTCCACTTT. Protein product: CASTFGQNNSPLHF.

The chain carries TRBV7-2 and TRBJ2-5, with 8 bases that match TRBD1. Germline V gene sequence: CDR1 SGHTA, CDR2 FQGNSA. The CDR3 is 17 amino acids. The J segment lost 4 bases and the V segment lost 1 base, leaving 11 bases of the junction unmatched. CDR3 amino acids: CASSLGAGGVYGETQYF. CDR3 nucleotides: TGTGCCAGCAGCTTAGGGGCAGGGGGCGTCTATGGAGAGACCCAGTACTTC.

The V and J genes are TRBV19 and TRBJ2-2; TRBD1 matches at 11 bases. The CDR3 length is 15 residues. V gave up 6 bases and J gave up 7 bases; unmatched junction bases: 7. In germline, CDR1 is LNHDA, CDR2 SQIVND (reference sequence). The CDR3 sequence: CASSPWTGGIGELFF. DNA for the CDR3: TGTGCCAGTAGCCCATGGACAGGGGGCATCGGGGAGCTGTTTTTT.

The CDR3 sequence: CASSLELAGVEQYF. CDR3 nucleotide sequence: TGTGCCAGCAGCTTAGAGTTAGCGGGAGTCGAGCAGTACTTC. The gene calls are TRBV11-3 and TRBJ2-7, with TRBD2 identical over 9 bases. V lost 0 bases and J lost 6; bases outside the gene matches: 3. The CDR3 is made up of 14 amino acids. Germline CDR1 reads SGHNT; CDR2 reads YENEEA.

This CDR3 reads CASSLSTGVGYGYTF. As DNA, the CDR3 is TGTGCCAGCAGTCTATCGACAGGCGTGGGGTATGGCTACACCTTC. The chain uses TRBV6-5 and TRBJ1-2, with D possibly TRBD1 on 6 matching bases. The CDR3 contains 15 residues. V dropped 5 bases and J dropped 5 bases, with 18 bases sitting between them. Germline loops: CDR1 MNHEY, CDR2 SVGAGI.

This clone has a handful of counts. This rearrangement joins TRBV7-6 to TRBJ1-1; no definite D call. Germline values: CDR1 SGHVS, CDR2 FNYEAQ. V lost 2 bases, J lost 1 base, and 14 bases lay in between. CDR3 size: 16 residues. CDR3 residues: CASSLSTGTRNTEAFF. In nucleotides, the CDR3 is TGTGCCAGCAGCTTAAGTACGGGAACTAGGAACACTGAAGCTTTCTTT.

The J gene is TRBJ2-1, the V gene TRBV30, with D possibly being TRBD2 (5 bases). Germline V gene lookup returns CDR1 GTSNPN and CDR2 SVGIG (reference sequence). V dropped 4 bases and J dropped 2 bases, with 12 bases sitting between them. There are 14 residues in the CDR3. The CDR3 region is CAWNGENTYNEQFF. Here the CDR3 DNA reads TGTGCCTGGAACGGGGAAAACACCTACAATGAGCAGTTCTTC.

The CDR3 nucleotides read TGTGCCACCAGTGCAGGGGGACGAGCTTTCTTT. Translated, it gives CATSAGGRAFF. The rearrangement uses TRBV24-1 and TRBJ1-1; 7 bases match TRBD1. CDR3 size: 11 residues. Germline V gives CDR1 KGHDR, CDR2 SFDVKD. The trim removed 5 bases at V and 10 bases at J, leaving 3 bases unmatched.

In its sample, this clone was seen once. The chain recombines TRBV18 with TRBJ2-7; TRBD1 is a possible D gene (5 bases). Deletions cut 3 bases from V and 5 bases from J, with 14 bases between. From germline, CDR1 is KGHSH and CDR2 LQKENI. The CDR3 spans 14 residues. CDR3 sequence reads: CASSPAQGFDEQYF. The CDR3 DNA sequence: TGTGCCAGCTCACCCGCGCAGGGTTTCGACGAGCAGTACTTC.

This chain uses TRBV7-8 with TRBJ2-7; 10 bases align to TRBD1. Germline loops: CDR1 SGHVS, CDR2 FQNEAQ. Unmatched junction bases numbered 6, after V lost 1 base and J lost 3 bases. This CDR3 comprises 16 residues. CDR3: CASSLEGQGNLYEQYF. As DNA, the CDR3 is TGTGCCAGCAGCTTAGAGGGACAGGGGAACCTCTACGAGCAGTACTTC.

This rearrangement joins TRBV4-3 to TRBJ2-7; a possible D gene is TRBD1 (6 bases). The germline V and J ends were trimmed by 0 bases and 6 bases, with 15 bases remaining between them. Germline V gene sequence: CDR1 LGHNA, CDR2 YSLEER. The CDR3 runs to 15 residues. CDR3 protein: CASSQEITGRTEQYF. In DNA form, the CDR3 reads TGCGCCAGCAGCCAAGAGATTACAGGGAGAACCGAGCAGTACTTC.

For the CDR3, the DNA is TGTGCCAGTAGGGGACAGGGTCGGACAGGCGGGGAGCTGTTTTTT. Protein sequence: CASRGQGRTGGELFF. J is TRBJ2-2 and V is TRBV19, with 9 nucleotides matching TRBD1. Losses at the gene ends were 6 bases for V and 7 bases for J; bases not matched to a gene: 9. The germline CDR1 and CDR2 sequences are LNHDA and SQIVND (reference sequence). This CDR3 is 15 amino acids long.

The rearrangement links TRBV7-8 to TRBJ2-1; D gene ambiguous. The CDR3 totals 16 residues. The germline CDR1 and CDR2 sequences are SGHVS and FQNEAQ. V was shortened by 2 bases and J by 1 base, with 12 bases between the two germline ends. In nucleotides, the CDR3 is TGTGCCAGCAGCTTACTTGGTAGAGGTTCCTACAATGAGCAGTTCTTC. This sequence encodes CASSLLGRGSYNEQFF. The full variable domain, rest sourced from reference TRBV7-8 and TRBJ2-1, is GAGVSQSPRYKVAKRGQDVALRCDPISGHVSLFWYQQALGQGPEFLTYFQNEAQLDKSGLPSDRFFAERPEGSVSTLKIQRTQQEDSAVYLCASSLLGRGSYNEQFFGPGTRLTVL.

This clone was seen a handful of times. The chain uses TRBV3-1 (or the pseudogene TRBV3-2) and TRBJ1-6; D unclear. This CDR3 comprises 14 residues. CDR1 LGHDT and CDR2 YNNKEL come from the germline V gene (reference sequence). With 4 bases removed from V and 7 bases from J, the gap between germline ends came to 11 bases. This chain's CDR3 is CASSPGVSNSPLHF. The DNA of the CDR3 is TGTGCCAGCAGCCCCGGGGTTAGCAATTCACCCCTCCACTTT.

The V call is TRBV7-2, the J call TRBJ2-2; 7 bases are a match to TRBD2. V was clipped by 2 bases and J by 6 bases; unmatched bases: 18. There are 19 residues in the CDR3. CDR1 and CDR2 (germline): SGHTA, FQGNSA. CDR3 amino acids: CASSLREGRSLFRPGELFF. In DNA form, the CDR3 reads TGTGCCAGCAGCTTAAGGGAGGGTAGGTCCCTATTCCGCCCCGGGGAGCTGTTTTTT. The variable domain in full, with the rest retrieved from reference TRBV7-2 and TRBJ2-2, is GAGVSQSPSNKVTEKGKDVELRCDPISGHTALYWYRQSLGQGLEFLIYFQGNSAPDKSGLPSDRFSAERTGGSVSTLTIQRTQQEDSAVYLCASSLREGRSLFRPGELFFGEGSRLTVL.

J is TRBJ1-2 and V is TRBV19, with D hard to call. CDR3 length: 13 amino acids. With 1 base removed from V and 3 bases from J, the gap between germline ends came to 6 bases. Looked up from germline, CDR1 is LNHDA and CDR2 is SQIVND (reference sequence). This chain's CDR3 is CASSIAADYGYTF. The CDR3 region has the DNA TGTGCCAGTAGTATAGCAGCGGACTATGGCTACACCTTC.

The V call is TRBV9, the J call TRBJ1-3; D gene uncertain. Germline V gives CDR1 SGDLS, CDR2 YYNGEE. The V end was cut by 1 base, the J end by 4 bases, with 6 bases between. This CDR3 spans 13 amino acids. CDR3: CASSVQAGNTIYF. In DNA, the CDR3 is TGTGCCAGCAGCGTACAGGCCGGAAACACCATATATTTT.

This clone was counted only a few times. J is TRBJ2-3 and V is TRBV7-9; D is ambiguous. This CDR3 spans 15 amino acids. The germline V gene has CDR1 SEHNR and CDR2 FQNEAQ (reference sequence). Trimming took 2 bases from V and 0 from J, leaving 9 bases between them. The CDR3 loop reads CASSLSPGSTDTQYF. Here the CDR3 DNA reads TGTGCCAGCAGCTTATCCCCCGGGAGCACAGATACGCAGTATTTT.